The rows below give T cell receptor beta chains drawn from one sample of a study of T cells in Graves' hyperthyroidism and ophthalmopathy. Via MiXCR, TCRdb re-called the multiplex PCR reads, giving one row per CDR3 protein. Of 200,000 to 250,000 distinct CDR3 sequences listed, roughly a quarter were seen once; the top ten hold around 32%. The source material was blood. The receptors shown here come from a woman aged 40 to 50 with Graves' ophthalmopathy. Each CDR3 is given with its conserved first and last residue. A D gene is named only where the DNA matches it firmly. Where a row states a size, it is once, few, many or the class of an expanded clone; other rows omit it.

v_gene	d_gene	j_gene	abundance	CDR3aa	CDR3nt
TRBV7-2	TRBD1	TRBJ2-7	many	CASTLTIDRVSSYEQYF	TGTGCCAGCACCTTAACGATCGACAGGGTATCTTCCTACGAGCAGTACTTC
TRBV7-8	NA	TRBJ2-7	many	CASSSSGTSYGEQYF	TGTGCCAGCAGCTCGAGCGGGACATCGTACGGCGAGCAGTACTTC
TRBV10-3	TRBD1	TRBJ2-5	many	CAIRGTDYQETQYF	TGTGCCATCAGGGGGACAGACTACCAAGAGACCCAGTACTTC
TRBV15	TRBD2	TRBJ2-2	many	CATSRDLGLATGELFF	TGTGCCACCAGCAGAGATTTAGGACTAGCAACCGGGGAGCTGTTTTTT
TRBV12-3/TRBV12-4	NA	TRBJ1-1	NA	CASSFRQGGNTEAFF	TGTGCCAGCAGTTTCCGGCAGGGCGGAAACACTGAAGCTTTCTTT
TRBV28	TRBD1	TRBJ2-7	NA	CASSSAGTGGNEQYF	TGTGCCAGCAGTTCCGCGGGGACAGGGGGCAACGAGCAGTACTTC
TRBV7-2	NA	TRBJ2-5	NA	CASSLASLRGQETQYF	TGTGCCAGCAGCTTAGCTTCGTTACGGGGTCAAGAGACCCAGTACTTC
TRBV30	NA	TRBJ1-3	NA	CAWSFGAGNTIYF	TGTGCCTGGAGTTTTGGGGCTGGAAACACCATATATTTT
TRBV20-1	NA	TRBJ2-7	once	CSATEDSYEQYF	TGCAGTGCTACGGAGGATTCCTACGAGCAGTACTTC
TRBV28	TRBD1	TRBJ2-7	NA	CASSLPGQREYEQYF	TGTGCCAGCAGTTTACCGGGACAGCGAGAGTACGAGCAGTACTTC
TRBV7-3	NA	TRBJ2-5	many	CASSLGPEETQYF	TGTGCCAGCAGCTTAGGGCCTGAGGAGACCCAGTACTTC